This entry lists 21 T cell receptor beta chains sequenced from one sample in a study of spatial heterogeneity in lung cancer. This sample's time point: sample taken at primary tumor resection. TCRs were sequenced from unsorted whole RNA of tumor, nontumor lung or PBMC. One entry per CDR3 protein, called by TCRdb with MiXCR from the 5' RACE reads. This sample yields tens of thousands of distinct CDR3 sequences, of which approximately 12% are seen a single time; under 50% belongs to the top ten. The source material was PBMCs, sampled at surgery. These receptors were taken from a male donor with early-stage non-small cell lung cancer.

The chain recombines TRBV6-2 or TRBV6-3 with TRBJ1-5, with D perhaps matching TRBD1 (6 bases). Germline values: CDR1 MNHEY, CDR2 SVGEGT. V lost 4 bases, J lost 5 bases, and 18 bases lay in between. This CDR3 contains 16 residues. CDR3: CASSLRGAPPHQPQHF. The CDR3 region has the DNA TGTGCCAGCAGTTTAAGGGGGGCACCCCCACATCAGCCCCAGCATTTT.

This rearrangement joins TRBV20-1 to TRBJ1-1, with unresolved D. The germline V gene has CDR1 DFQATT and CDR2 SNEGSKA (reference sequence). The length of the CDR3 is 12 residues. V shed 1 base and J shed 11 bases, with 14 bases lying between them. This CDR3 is CSARGPVWLAFF. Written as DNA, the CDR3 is TGCAGTGCTAGAGGACCGGTGTGGTTGGCTTTCTTT.

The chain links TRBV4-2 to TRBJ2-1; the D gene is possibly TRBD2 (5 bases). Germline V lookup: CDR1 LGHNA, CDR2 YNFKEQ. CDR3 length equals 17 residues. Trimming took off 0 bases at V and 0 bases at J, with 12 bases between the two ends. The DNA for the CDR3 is TGTGCCAGCAGCCAAGAACGGGGAACGAGCTCCTACAATGAGCAGTTCTTC. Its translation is CASSQERGTSSYNEQFF.

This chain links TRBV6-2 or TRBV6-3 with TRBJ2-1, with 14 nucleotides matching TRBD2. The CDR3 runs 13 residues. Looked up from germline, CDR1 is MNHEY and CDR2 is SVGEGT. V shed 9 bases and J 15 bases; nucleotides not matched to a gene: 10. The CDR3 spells CASLGLAGELGFF. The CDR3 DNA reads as TGTGCCAGTTTGGGACTAGCGGGAGAATTGGGGTTCTTC.

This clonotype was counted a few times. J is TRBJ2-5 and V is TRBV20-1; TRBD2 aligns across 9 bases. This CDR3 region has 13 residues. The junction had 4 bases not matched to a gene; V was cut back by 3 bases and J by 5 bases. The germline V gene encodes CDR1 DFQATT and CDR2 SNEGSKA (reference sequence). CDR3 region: CSARGLAMETQYF. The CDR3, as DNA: TGCAGTGCTAGGGGACTAGCTATGGAGACCCAGTACTTC.

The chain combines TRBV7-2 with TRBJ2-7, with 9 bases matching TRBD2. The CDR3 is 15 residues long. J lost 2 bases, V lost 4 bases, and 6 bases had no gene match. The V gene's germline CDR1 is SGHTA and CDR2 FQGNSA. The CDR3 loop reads CASSSGLAPPYEQYF. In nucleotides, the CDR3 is TGTGCCAGCAGCTCCGGACTAGCGCCTCCCTACGAGCAGTACTTC.

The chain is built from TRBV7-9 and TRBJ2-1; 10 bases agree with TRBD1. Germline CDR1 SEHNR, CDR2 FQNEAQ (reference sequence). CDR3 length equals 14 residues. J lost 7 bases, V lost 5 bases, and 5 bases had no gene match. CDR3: CASSAPGQGNEQFF. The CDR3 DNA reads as TGTGCCAGCAGCGCTCCGGGACAGGGGAATGAGCAGTTCTTC.

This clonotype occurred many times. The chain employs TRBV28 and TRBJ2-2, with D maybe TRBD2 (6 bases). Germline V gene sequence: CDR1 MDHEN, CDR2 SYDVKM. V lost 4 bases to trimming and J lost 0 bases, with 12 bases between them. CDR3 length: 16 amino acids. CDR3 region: CASSSPEGPNTGELFF. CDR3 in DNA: TGTGCCAGCAGTTCCCCGGAGGGACCGAACACCGGGGAGCTGTTTTTT. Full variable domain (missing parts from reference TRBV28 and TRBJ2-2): DVKVTQSSRYLVKRTGEKVFLECVQDMDHENMFWYRQDPGLGLRLIYFSYDVKMKEKGDIPEGYSVSREKKERFSLILESASTNQTSMYLCASSSPEGPNTGELFFGEGSRLTVL.

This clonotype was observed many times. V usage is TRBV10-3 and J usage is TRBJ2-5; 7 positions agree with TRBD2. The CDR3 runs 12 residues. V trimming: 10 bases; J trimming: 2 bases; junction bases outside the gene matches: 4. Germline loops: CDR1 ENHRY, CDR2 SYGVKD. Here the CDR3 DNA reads TGTGCCACCCGGGGGGATCAAGAGACCCAGTACTTC. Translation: CATRGDQETQYF.

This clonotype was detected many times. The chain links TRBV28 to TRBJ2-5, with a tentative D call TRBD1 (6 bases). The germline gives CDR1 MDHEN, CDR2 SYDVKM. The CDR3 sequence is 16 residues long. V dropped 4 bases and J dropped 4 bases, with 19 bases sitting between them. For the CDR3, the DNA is TGTGCCAGCAGTTCCCGATACAGGGACCTATCAGAGACCCAGTACTTC. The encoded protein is CASSSRYRDLSETQYF. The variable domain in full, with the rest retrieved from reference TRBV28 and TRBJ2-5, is DVKVTQSSRYLVKRTGEKVFLECVQDMDHENMFWYRQDPGLGLRLIYFSYDVKMKEKGDIPEGYSVSREKKERFSLILESASTNQTSMYLCASSSRYRDLSETQYFGPGTRLLVL.

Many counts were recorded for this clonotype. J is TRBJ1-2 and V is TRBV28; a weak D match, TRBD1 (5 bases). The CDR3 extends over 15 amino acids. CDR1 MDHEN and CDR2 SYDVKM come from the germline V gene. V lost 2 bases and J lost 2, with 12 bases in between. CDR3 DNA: TGTGCCAGCAGTTTAGGGGGGAATCGGAACTATGGCTACACCTTC. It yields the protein CASSLGGNRNYGYTF.

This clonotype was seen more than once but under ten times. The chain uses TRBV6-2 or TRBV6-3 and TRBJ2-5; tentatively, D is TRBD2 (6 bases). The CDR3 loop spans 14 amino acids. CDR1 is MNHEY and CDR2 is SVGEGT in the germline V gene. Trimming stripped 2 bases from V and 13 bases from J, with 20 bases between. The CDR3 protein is CASSYHPGTGAAYF. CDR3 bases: TGTGCCAGCAGTTACCATCCCGGGACTGGTGCAGCGTACTTC.

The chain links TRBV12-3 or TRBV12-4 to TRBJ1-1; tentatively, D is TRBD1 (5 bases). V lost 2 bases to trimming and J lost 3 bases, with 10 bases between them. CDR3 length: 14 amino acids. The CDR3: CASSLQAGYTEAFF. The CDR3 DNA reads TGTGCCAGCAGTTTACAGGCAGGGTACACTGAAGCTTTCTTT.

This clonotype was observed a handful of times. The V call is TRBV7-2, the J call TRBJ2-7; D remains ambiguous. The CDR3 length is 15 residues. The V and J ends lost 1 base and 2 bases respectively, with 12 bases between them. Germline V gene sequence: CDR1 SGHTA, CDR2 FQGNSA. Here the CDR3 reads CASSLEVGFPYEQYF. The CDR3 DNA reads TGTGCCAGCAGCTTAGAGGTGGGTTTCCCCTACGAGCAGTACTTC.

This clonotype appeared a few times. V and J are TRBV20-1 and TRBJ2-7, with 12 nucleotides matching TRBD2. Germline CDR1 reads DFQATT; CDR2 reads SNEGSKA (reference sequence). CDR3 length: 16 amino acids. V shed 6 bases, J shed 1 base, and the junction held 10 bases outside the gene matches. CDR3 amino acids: CSARPQGLAGSYEQYF. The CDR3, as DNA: TGCAGTGCCCGCCCACAGGGACTAGCGGGTTCCTACGAGCAGTACTTC.

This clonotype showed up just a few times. This chain's CDR3 is CASSQDLKGNADTQYF. CDR3 bases: TGCGCCAGCAGCCAAGATTTGAAGGGGAACGCAGATACGCAGTATTTT. The rearrangement joins TRBV4-3 to TRBJ2-3; TRBD1 is a possible D gene (5 bases). V gave up 0 bases and J gave up 4 bases, with 14 bases separating them. Germline loops: CDR1 LGHNA, CDR2 YSLEER. This CDR3 region has 16 residues.

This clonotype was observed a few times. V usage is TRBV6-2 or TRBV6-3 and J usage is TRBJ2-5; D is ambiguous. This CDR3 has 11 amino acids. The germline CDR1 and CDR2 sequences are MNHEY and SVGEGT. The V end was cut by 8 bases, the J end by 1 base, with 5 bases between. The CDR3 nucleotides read TGTGCCAGCGGTATCCAAGAGACCCAGTACTTC. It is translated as CASGIQETQYF.

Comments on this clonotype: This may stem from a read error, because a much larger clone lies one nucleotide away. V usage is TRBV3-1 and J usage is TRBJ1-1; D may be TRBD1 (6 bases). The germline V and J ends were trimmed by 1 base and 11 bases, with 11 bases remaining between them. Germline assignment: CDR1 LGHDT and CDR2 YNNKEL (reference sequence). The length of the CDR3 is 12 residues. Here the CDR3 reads CASSQAGAAAFF. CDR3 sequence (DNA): TGTGCCAGCAGCCAAGCGGGGGCTGCCGCTTTCTTT.

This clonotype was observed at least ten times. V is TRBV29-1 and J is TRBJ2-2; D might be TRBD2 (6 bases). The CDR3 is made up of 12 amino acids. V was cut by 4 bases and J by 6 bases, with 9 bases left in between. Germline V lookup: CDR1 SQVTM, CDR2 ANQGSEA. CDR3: CSVVPGAGELFF. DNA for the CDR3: TGCAGCGTTGTCCCGGGGGCCGGGGAGCTGTTTTTT.

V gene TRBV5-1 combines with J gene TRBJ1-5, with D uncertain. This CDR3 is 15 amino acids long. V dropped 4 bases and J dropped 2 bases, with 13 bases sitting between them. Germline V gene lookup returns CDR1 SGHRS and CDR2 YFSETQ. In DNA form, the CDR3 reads TGCGCCAGCAGCGTAGGCCCCGCGGGCAATCAGCCCCAGCATTTT. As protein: CASSVGPAGNQPQHF.

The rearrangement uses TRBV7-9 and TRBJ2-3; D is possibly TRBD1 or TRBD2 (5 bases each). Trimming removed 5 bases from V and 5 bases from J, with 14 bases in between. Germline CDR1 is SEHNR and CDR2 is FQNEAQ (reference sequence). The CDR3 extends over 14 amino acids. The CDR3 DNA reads TGTGCCAGCAGCCTTGCCGGGGCGGGAGATACGCAGTATTTT. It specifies CASSLAGAGDTQYF.